Below, 14 T cell receptor beta chains from the same sample are listed, as sequenced in a study of early T cells in non-severe SARS-CoV-2 infection. TCRdb re-called the 5' RACE reads with MiXCR, one entry per CDR3 protein. The table lists roughly 53,000 distinct CDR3 sequences, around 9% of them singletons. The sequenced sample consisted of whole blood. The receptors were sampled from an adult who was a healthcare worker with PCR-confirmed SARS-CoV-2 infection or an uninfected control (not recorded which).

This clonotype was observed many times. The chain employs TRBV20-1 and TRBJ1-2; D remains ambiguous. V was clipped by 5 bases and J by 2 bases, with 15 bases between them. CDR3 length: 14 amino acids. Germline CDR1 DFQATT, CDR2 SNEGSKA (reference sequence). As DNA, the CDR3 is TGCAGTGCTCCTGGGCGAGCTTTCAACTATGGCTACACCTTC. Protein: CSAPGRAFNYGYTF.

The chain joins TRBV7-9 to TRBJ2-2, with D maybe TRBD2 (7 bases). Germline V lookup: CDR1 SEHNR, CDR2 FQNEAQ (reference sequence). CDR3 size: 15 residues. V lost 4 bases, J lost 0 bases, and 9 bases lay in between. CDR3 region: CASSSGGPNTGELFF. Written as DNA, the CDR3 is TGTGCCAGCAGCTCCGGGGGGCCGAACACCGGGGAGCTGTTTTTT.

This clonotype was seen at least ten times. The chain uses TRBV5-5 and TRBJ1-5; the D is unclear. The CDR3 length is 13 residues. The germline V gene has CDR1 SGHKS and CDR2 YYEKEE (reference sequence). V was cut by 1 base and J by 1 base, with 3 bases left in between. The CDR3 sequence is CASSLLSNQPQHF. The DNA of the CDR3 is TGTGCCAGCAGCTTGTTGAGCAATCAGCCCCAGCATTTT.

In this sample, this clonotype turned up many times. This chain links TRBV6-6 with TRBJ1-4; D is unresolved. The CDR3 loop spans 13 amino acids. Germline assignment: CDR1 MNHNY and CDR2 SVGAGI (reference sequence). The V end lost 8 bases, the J end lost 8 bases, and 15 bases lay between the germline ends. The CDR3, as DNA: TGTGCCAGCGGACGGGGTACAAGCGAAAAACTGTTTTTT. Its protein is CASGRGTSEKLFF.

The rearrangement uses TRBV27 and TRBJ1-6, with D unclear. Germline assignment: CDR1 MNHEY and CDR2 SMNVEV (reference sequence). Trimming took off 8 bases at V and 0 bases at J, with 11 bases between the two ends. CDR3 length: 15 amino acids. The CDR3 spells CASGRTSSYNSPLHF. The CDR3 nucleotides are TGTGCCAGCGGTAGAACCAGCTCCTATAATTCACCCCTCCACTTT.

This clonotype was detected a few times. J is TRBJ1-4 and V is TRBV7-2, with D maybe TRBD1 (6 bases). The CDR3 contains 15 residues. Germline CDR1 is SGHTA and CDR2 is FQGNSA. V gave up 4 bases and J gave up 5 bases, with 14 bases separating them. The CDR3 sequence is CASSYNRVLNEKLFF. The CDR3 DNA reads TGTGCCAGCAGCTATAACAGGGTCCTCAATGAAAAACTGTTTTTT.

The V call is TRBV5-6, the J call TRBJ2-1; TRBD1 is a possible D gene (6 bases). The V and J ends lost 3 bases and 3 bases respectively, with 10 bases between them. The germline CDR1 and CDR2 sequences are SGHDT and YYEEEE. The CDR3 totals 14 residues. Here the CDR3 reads CASSYRAFYNEQFF. In nucleotides, the CDR3 is TGTGCCAGCAGCTACAGGGCCTTCTACAATGAGCAGTTCTTC.

This clonotype has just a few counts. CDR3 in amino acids: CASQTGTNTGELFF. For the CDR3, the DNA is TGTGCCAGCCAGACGGGGACAAACACCGGGGAGCTGTTTTTT. This sequence joins TRBV6-6 and TRBJ2-2; D possibly corresponds to TRBD1 (6 bases). Trimming cost V 8 bases and J 2 bases, with 12 bases left between them. Germline assignment: CDR1 MNHNY and CDR2 SVGAGI (reference sequence). This CDR3 has 14 amino acids.

This clonotype was counted many times. The chain employs TRBV29-1 and TRBJ2-6, with a weak D call TRBD1 (5 bases). The CDR3 covers 16 residues. Trimming pared 5 bases from V and 0 bases from J, leaving 14 bases between. Germline assignment: CDR1 SQVTM and CDR2 ANQGSEA. The CDR3 sequence: CSVWTSFISGANVLTF. In DNA form, the CDR3 reads TGCAGCGTTTGGACAAGTTTCATCTCTGGGGCCAACGTCCTGACTTTC.

This clonotype was seen more than once but under ten times. The gene calls are TRBV20-1 and TRBJ2-3, with D maybe TRBD1 (6 bases). This CDR3 contains 14 residues. Germline V lookup: CDR1 DFQATT, CDR2 SNEGSKA (reference sequence). The V end was cut by 2 bases, the J end by 3 bases, with 12 bases between. In DNA, the CDR3 is TGCAGTGCTAGATTAGGGGGAACGACAGATACGCAGTATTTT. Amino acid sequence: CSARLGGTTDTQYF.

Many counts were recorded for this clonotype. This chain links TRBV24-1 with TRBJ2-7, with D unclear. Germline values: CDR1 KGHDR, CDR2 SFDVKD. Trimming stripped 1 base from V and 9 bases from J, with 15 bases between. The CDR3 consists of 14 residues. CDR3 residues: CATSDFGSSLGQYF. The CDR3 coding sequence is TGTGCCACCAGTGATTTCGGATCTTCTTTGGGGCAGTACTTC.

This clonotype was recorded a few times. This chain joins TRBV20-1 and TRBJ1-1; 8 bases match TRBD1. This CDR3 spans 14 amino acids. Germline trimming cut 2 bases from V and 5 bases from J; bases unmatched to any gene: 7. Germline CDR1 is DFQATT and CDR2 is SNEGSKA (reference sequence). The DNA of the CDR3 is TGCAGTGCTAGATCCCAGGGGGCGCGGACTGAAGCTTTCTTT. It yields the protein CSARSQGARTEAFF.

This clonotype has just a few counts. The chain has TRBV7-7 and TRBJ2-3, with 8 nucleotides matching TRBD2. CDR1 is SSHAT, CDR2 FNYEAQ, per germline (reference sequence). V shed 3 bases, J shed 1 base, and the junction held 3 bases outside the gene matches. This CDR3 is built from 15 residues. The CDR3 is CASSLAAGGTDTQYF. The DNA of the CDR3 is TGTGCCAGCAGCTTGGCAGCGGGGGGCACAGATACGCAGTATTTT.

This clonotype occurred many times. The rearrangement uses TRBV29-1 and TRBJ1-2, with D possibly matching TRBD1 (5 bases). V was trimmed by 0 bases and J by 7 bases, leaving 15 bases between them. The CDR3 is 14 residues long. CDR1 is SQVTM, CDR2 ANQGSEA, per germline. The CDR3 sequence is CSVEEGVGRSGYTF. CDR3 nucleotides: TGCAGCGTTGAAGAAGGGGTAGGGAGAAGTGGCTACACCTTC. The complete variable domain, with remaining parts taken from reference TRBV29-1 and TRBJ1-2, reads SAVISQKPSRDICQRGTSLTIQCQVDSQVTMMFWYRQQPGQSLTLIATANQGSEATYESGFVIDKFPISRPNLTFSTLTVSNMSPEDSSIYLCSVEEGVGRSGYTFGSGTRLTVV.